The 17 T cell receptor beta chains below come from one sample, sequenced in a study of massively parallel sequencing of T cell beta chains. TCRdb reprocessed the 5' RACE reads with MiXCR, giving one entry per CDR3 protein. This sample yields 4,300 or so distinct CDR3 sequences, of which roughly 35% are seen a single time; 2.9% belongs to the top ten. The sample consisted of commercial RNA from peripheral blood pooled from many donors. The receptor source for this set is a pool of human donors in good health; the sample was commercial RNA pooled from many donors.

The sample holds a few counts of this clonotype. The chain joins TRBV10-3 to TRBJ1-4; no clear D gene. The CDR3 totals 15 residues. The germline CDR1 and CDR2 sequences are ENHRY and SYGVKD. V lost 1 base to trimming and J lost 6 bases, with 12 bases between them. This CDR3 reads CAISEFGVSDEKLFF. As DNA, the CDR3 is TGTGCCATCAGTGAGTTCGGGGTATCGGATGAAAAACTGTTTTTT.

The gene calls are TRBV9 and TRBJ2-2, with D hard to call. The V gene lost 3 bases and the J gene lost 0 bases, with 6 bases spanning the gap. CDR1 SGDLS and CDR2 YYNGEE come from the germline V gene. This CDR3 region has 14 residues. As DNA, the CDR3 is TGTGCCAGCAGCGCGAACTCGAACACCGGGGAGCTGTTTTTT. Residues: CASSANSNTGELFF.

This clonotype was counted a few times. This chain joins TRBV5-4 and TRBJ1-2; no definite D call. Germline V lookup: CDR1 SGHNT, CDR2 YYREEE (reference sequence). With 0 bases removed from V and 3 bases from J, the gap between germline ends came to 6 bases. The CDR3 runs to 13 residues. CDR3 nucleotides: TGTGCCAGCAGCTTGGGCCGTTACTATGGCTACACCTTC. This codes for CASSLGRYYGYTF.

This clonotype has just a few counts. This rearrangement joins TRBV5-1 to TRBJ2-1; TRBD1 matches at 8 bases. The length of the CDR3 is 13 residues. V was pared by 0 bases and J by 12 bases, with 5 bases of the junction left unmatched. The germline CDR1 and CDR2 sequences are SGHRS and YFSETQ. The CDR3 spells CASSLVRGTGQFF. Here the CDR3 DNA reads TGCGCCAGCAGCTTGGTAAGAGGGACAGGGCAGTTCTTC.

This clonotype was seen a few times. The V and J genes are TRBV7-1 and TRBJ2-2, with TRBD1 matching 8 bases. TRBV7-1 is assigned to the ORF class and has an uncertain function. This CDR3 is 15 amino acids long. Trimming at V came to 3 bases and at J to 4 bases, leaving 4 bases not matched to a gene. DNA of the CDR3: TGTGCCAGCAGCTCGCAGGGGGCGAGCACCGGGGAGCTGTTTTTT. This codes for CASSSQGASTGELFF.

This clonotype was counted only a few times. V usage is TRBV18 and J usage is TRBJ1-5; D is uncertain. CDR1 is KGHSH, CDR2 LQKENI, per germline. V gave up 1 base and J gave up 5 bases, with 6 bases separating them. CDR3 length equals 13 residues. In DNA form, the CDR3 reads TGTGCCAGCTCACCACAGGGTCATCAGCCCCAGCATTTT. Translated, it gives CASSPQGHQPQHF.

Only a few counts were recorded for this clonotype. The chain joins TRBV29-1 to TRBJ2-2; TRBD2 is a possible D gene (5 bases). V shed 4 bases and J shed 0 bases, with 9 bases lying between them. CDR3 length: 14 residues. Germline V gives CDR1 SQVTM, CDR2 ANQGSEA. The CDR3 sequence: CSVVSGANTGELFF. In DNA form, the CDR3 reads TGCAGCGTTGTATCCGGGGCGAACACCGGGGAGCTGTTTTTT.

This clonotype was detected only a few times. The chain is built from TRBV20-1 and TRBJ1-2; D ambiguous. Deletions cut 6 bases from V and 8 bases from J, with 16 bases between. The germline CDR1 and CDR2 sequences are DFQATT and SNEGSKA (reference sequence). The CDR3 is 12 residues long. The CDR3 region has the DNA TGCAGTGCCGCAGATTTTAAGCTCGGCTACACCTTC. Amino acids: CSAADFKLGYTF.

The rearrangement links TRBV20-1 to TRBJ1-1, with D maybe TRBD1 (6 bases). Trimming removed 6 bases at V and 1 base at J, with 9 bases between. The CDR3 runs 12 residues. Germline CDR1 and CDR2: DFQATT and SNEGSKA (reference sequence). CDR3 bases: TGCAGTGCCGGACAGCCGAACACTGAAGCTTTCTTT. Its translation is CSAGQPNTEAFF.

The rearrangement links TRBV19 to TRBJ1-2; D is unresolved. This CDR3 is built from 11 residues. V was shortened by 6 bases and J by 8 bases, with 10 bases between the two germline ends. The germline CDR1 and CDR2 sequences are LNHDA and SQIVND (reference sequence). CDR3: CASRKDLGYTF. Written as DNA, the CDR3 is TGTGCCAGTAGAAAGGACCTAGGCTACACCTTC.

By its share, this clonotype is medium-sized. The V call is TRBV20-1, the J call TRBJ2-1, with 7 nucleotides matching TRBD1. This CDR3 contains 12 residues. V was pared by 7 bases and J by 7 bases, with 7 bases of the junction left unmatched. The germline gives CDR1 DFQATT, CDR2 SNEGSKA (reference sequence). The CDR3 loop reads CSGNRGRNEQFF. For the CDR3, the DNA is TGCAGTGGTAACAGGGGTAGGAATGAGCAGTTCTTC.

The gene calls are TRBV6-2 or TRBV6-3 and TRBJ2-5, with 7 bases identical to TRBD2. Germline-derived CDR1 and CDR2 are MNHEY and SVGEGT. The CDR3 has 13 amino acids. After removal of 5 bases from V and 5 bases from J, the junction contained 5 bases not matched to a gene. The CDR3 loop reads CASSTSVAETQYF. In DNA form, the CDR3 reads TGTGCCAGCAGTACTAGCGTTGCGGAGACCCAGTACTTC.

The chain uses TRBV5-4 and TRBJ1-1, with 8 bases matching TRBD1. This CDR3 comprises 15 residues. The V gene's germline CDR1 is SGHNT and CDR2 YYREEE (reference sequence). Trimming cost V 0 bases and J 1 base; bases outside gene matches: 2. CDR3 nucleotide sequence: TGTGCCAGCAGCTTGGGTGGGACAGGGAACACTGAAGCTTTCTTT. This sequence encodes CASSLGGTGNTEAFF.

The chain uses TRBV19 and TRBJ1-5; no reliable D call. This CDR3 has 15 amino acids. Germline CDR1 and CDR2: LNHDA and SQIVND (reference sequence). V shed 3 bases and J shed 2 bases, with 11 bases lying between them. This chain's CDR3 is CASSMTQRGNQPQHF. CDR3 in DNA: TGTGCCAGTAGTATGACCCAGAGGGGCAATCAGCCCCAGCATTTT.

This clonotype was seen a single time. The chain carries TRBV28 and TRBJ1-3; no clear D gene. Trimming shortened V by 8 bases and J by 0 bases, and 8 bases separated the two germline ends. This CDR3 has 13 amino acids. Germline CDR1 MDHEN, CDR2 SYDVKM. The CDR3, as DNA: TGTGCCAGCGCTCAAAGCTCTGGAAACACCATATATTTT. Translating gives CASAQSSGNTIYF.

This chain connects TRBV4-2 to TRBJ1-6; D might be TRBD1 (5 bases). CDR1 is LGHNA, CDR2 YNFKEQ, per germline. The V end lost 4 bases, the J end lost 5 bases, and 9 bases lay between the germline ends. This CDR3 has 14 amino acids. CDR3 sequence reads: CASSRDVHNSPLHF. The CDR3 coding sequence is TGTGCCAGCAGCCGGGACGTCCATAATTCACCCCTCCACTTT.

As regards this clonotype: This may stem from a read error, because a much larger clone lies one nucleotide away. The chain joins TRBV20-1 to TRBJ1-1; no reliable D call. CDR1 and CDR2 from the germline V gene are DFQATT and SNEGSKA (reference sequence). CDR3 length: 11 residues. V lost 4 bases to trimming and J lost 1 base, with 4 bases between them. This CDR3 reads CSAIRNTEAFF. In nucleotides, the CDR3 is TGCAGTGCTATCAGGAACACTGAAGCTTTCTTT.